This T cell receptor beta chain was retrieved from a study of human T cells and chemical hapten exposure. Study-wide results and limits: TCRs exceeding 1 in 1000 frequency stayed unchanged with DPC sensitization.

This clonotype was observed a single time. What it recognizes is unknown. TCRdb reprocessed the RACE reads with MiXCR, giving one entry per CDR3 protein. The profile shows about 31,000 distinct CDR3 sequences, around 7% of them singletons. The CDR3 has 13 residues. Trimming stripped 7 bases from V and 2 bases from J, with 9 bases between. Indicated time point: healthy volunteer bleed at 2 weeks. Unfractionated whole blood yielded the extracted total RNA. This sequence was found in a human donor in good health. Some clones in this sample may be carry-over from other donors' samples. The chain joins TRBV12-3 or TRBV12-4 to TRBJ1-3, with D unclear. Sequencing input: whole blood. The CDR3 protein is CASKTAAGNTIYF. The CDR3 nucleotides are TGTGCCAGCAAAACAGCAGCTGGAAACACCATATATTTT.